The 32 T cell receptor beta chains listed next were all sequenced from one sample in a study of blood T cell repertoires in COVID-19. Some clones are missing from TCRdb's copy, which holds only in-frame ones; the method was immunoSEQ multiplex PCR. The sample yields under 200,000 clones, approximately 79% seen once. The sample comprised peripheral blood. These receptors were obtained from an older woman with COVID-19, enrolled during active disease.

The genes are TRBV9 and TRBJ1-3; 7 nucleotides match TRBD1. CDR3 length: 17 residues. Germline V gene data show CDR1 as SGDLS and CDR2 as YYNGEE. With V trimmed by 4 bases and J by 0 bases, 10 bases remained unmatched. In nucleotides, the CDR3 is TGTGCCAGCAGCACTGACCGGGACAGATTCTCTGGAAACACCATATATTTT. Its protein product is CASSTDRDRFSGNTIYF.

The genes are TRBV28 and TRBJ1-2; TRBD1 aligns across 9 bases. The CDR3 loop spans 14 amino acids. The V gene's germline CDR1 is MDHEN and CDR2 SYDVKM. Losses at the gene ends were 6 bases for V and 4 bases for J; bases not matched to a gene: 6. CDR3 DNA: TGTGCCAGCAGGCCCGGGACAGGGCCCTATGGCTACACCTTC. This sequence encodes CASRPGTGPYGYTF.

This clone was counted a few times. V usage is TRBV19 and J usage is TRBJ1-5; D call uncertain. Trimming removed 1 base from V and 3 bases from J, with 10 bases in between. This CDR3 has 15 amino acids. Germline V lookup: CDR1 LNHDA, CDR2 SQIVND (reference sequence). CDR3 amino acids: CASSIAREFNQPQHF. CDR3 in DNA: TGTGCCAGTAGTATAGCGCGGGAATTCAATCAGCCCCAGCATTTT.

The J gene is TRBJ2-1, the V gene TRBV11-3, with D possibly matching TRBD1 (6 bases). The CDR3 has 14 residues. Trimming pared 2 bases from V and 7 bases from J, leaving 12 bases between. Germline-derived CDR1 and CDR2 are SGHNT and YENEEA. CDR3 bases: TGTGCCAGCAGCTTACAGGGGAAGAGTAATGAGCAGTTCTTC. This translates into CASSLQGKSNEQFF.

DNA for the CDR3: TGTGCCAGCAAAGCTGACAGGGGGATAGGTCAGCCCCAGCATTTT. It specifies CASKADRGIGQPQHF. The V call is TRBV2, the J call TRBJ1-5, with 9 bases lining up with TRBD1. Per the germline V gene, CDR1 is SNHLY and CDR2 is FYNNEI. The CDR3 spans 15 residues. The V segment lost 7 bases and the J segment 6 bases; nucleotides outside the gene matches: 10.

The CDR3 region is CASTLGAGTEAFF. The CDR3, as DNA: TGTGCCAGCACGCTTGGGGCGGGGACTGAAGCTTTCTTT. The chain recombines TRBV7-8 with TRBJ1-1; perhaps TRBD1 as D (5 bases). The V end lost 7 bases, the J end lost 5 bases, and 14 bases lay between the germline ends. Germline CDR1 is SGHVS and CDR2 is FQNEAQ. This CDR3 is built from 13 residues.

This clone was seen many times. The CDR3 bases are TGCGCCAGCAGTGAGCATAAAAGGACAGTTTACTACGAGCAGTACTTC. Translated, it gives CASSEHKRTVYYEQYF. The genes are TRBV10-1 and TRBJ2-7; D may be TRBD1 (6 bases). This CDR3 has 16 amino acids. Germline CDR1 WNHNN, CDR2 SYGVQD (reference sequence). V was trimmed by 2 bases and J by 3 bases, leaving 17 bases between them.

This chain uses TRBV5-1 with TRBJ2-3; possibly TRBD1 for D (5 bases). CDR1 and CDR2 from the germline V gene are SGHRS and YFSETQ. V was trimmed by 3 bases and J by 3 bases, leaving 8 bases between them. The CDR3 contains 13 residues. The CDR3 sequence is CASSWGTTDTQYF. DNA of the CDR3: TGCGCCAGCAGCTGGGGCACTACAGATACGCAGTATTTT.

The gene calls are TRBV2 and TRBJ2-7; weak D call: TRBD1 (5 bases). The CDR3 has 15 residues. Germline CDR1 is SNHLY and CDR2 is FYNNEI. Trimming pared 0 bases from V and 3 bases from J, leaving 12 bases between. The CDR3 coding sequence is TGTGCCAGCAGTGAAGCGCGACAGATAAGCTACGAGCAGTACGTC. Translated, it gives CASSEARQISYEQYV.

The genes are TRBV7-2 and TRBJ1-6; 9 bases line up with TRBD1. CDR1 and CDR2 from the germline V gene are SGHTA and FQGNSA. V dropped 6 bases and J dropped 7; count of bases not matched to a gene: 7. The length of the CDR3 is 15 residues. The CDR3 nucleotides read TGTGCCAGCAGAAAAAGGACAGGGGAAAATTCACCCCTCCACTTT. Protein: CASRKRTGENSPLHF. Full variable domain (rest looked up from reference TRBV7-2 and TRBJ1-6): GAGVSQSPSNKVTEKGKDVELRCDPISGHTALYWYRQSLGQGLEFLIYFQGNSAPDKSGLPSDRFSAERTGGSVSTLTIQRTQQEDSAVYLCASRKRTGENSPLHFGNGTRLTVT.

This clone was observed a few times. The rearrangement joins TRBV6-1 to TRBJ1-6; D remains unclear. The CDR3 consists of 13 residues. Germline CDR1 is MNHNS and CDR2 is SASEGT. Trimming pared 1 base from V and 8 bases from J, leaving 6 bases between. The CDR3 sequence is CASSEERDSPLHF. The CDR3 bases are TGTGCCAGCAGTGAAGAACGGGATTCACCCCTCCACTTT.

The J gene is TRBJ2-2, the V gene TRBV6-2 or TRBV6-3, with TRBD2 matching 7 bases. The CDR3 length is 16 residues. In germline, CDR1 is MNHEY, CDR2 SVGEGT. Trimming took 7 bases from V and 4 from J; bases not matched to a gene: 12. The chain's CDR3 is CASTPGSGTTTGELFF. The CDR3 DNA reads as TGTGCCAGCACCCCCGGGTCGGGGACTACCACCGGGGAGCTGTTTTTT.

This chain joins TRBV7-3 and TRBJ1-1; TRBD1 agrees at 8 bases. The CDR3 sequence is 15 residues long. Trimming took 3 bases from V and 4 from J; bases not matched to a gene: 7. The germline gives CDR1 SGHTA, CDR2 FQGTGA. The CDR3 sequence is CASSFSTGAGTEAFF. DNA of the CDR3: TGTGCCAGCAGCTTTTCGACAGGGGCGGGCACTGAAGCTTTCTTT.

V usage is TRBV2 and J usage is TRBJ2-1, with 10 bases lining up with TRBD1. This CDR3 is 14 amino acids long. Germline CDR1 SNHLY, CDR2 FYNNEI. Losses at the gene ends were 5 bases for V and 6 bases for J; bases not matched to a gene: 4. CDR3 bases: TGTGCCAGCAGTCTGGACAGGGGGGTCAATGAGCAGTTCTTC. Its translation: CASSLDRGVNEQFF.

This chain uses TRBV6-1 with TRBJ1-5, with 7 bases matching TRBD1. Losses at the gene ends were 2 bases for V and 1 base for J; bases not matched to a gene: 2. Germline V gene data show CDR1 as MNHNS and CDR2 as SASEGT. CDR3 size: 15 residues. The CDR3 bases are TGTGCCAGCAGTGAAACAGGGGAGAGCAATCAGCCCCAGCATTTT. Translation gives CASSETGESNQPQHF.

This chain links TRBV4-1 with TRBJ2-1, with D possibly matching TRBD2 (6 bases). The CDR3 has 16 residues. CDR1 is MGHRA and CDR2 is YSYEKL in the germline V gene. Between the trimmed V and J ends, which lost 0 bases and 3 bases, there was a span of 12 bases. The CDR3 DNA reads TGCGCCAGCAGCCAAGAAGCACTAGCAGGCTACAATGAGCAGTTCTTC. Translating gives CASSQEALAGYNEQFF.

The V call is TRBV5-1, the J call TRBJ1-2; D perhaps matches TRBD1 (5 bases). Germline CDR1 and CDR2: SGHRS and YFSETQ. Trimming pared 4 bases from V and 0 bases from J, leaving 7 bases between. The CDR3 has 13 residues. CDR3 loop: CASSQTANYGYTF. Written as DNA, the CDR3 is TGCGCCAGCAGCCAGACAGCTAACTATGGCTACACCTTC.

This clone was counted a single time. This chain uses TRBV6-5 with TRBJ2-3, with 9 bases lining up with TRBD2. With 8 bases clipped from V and 5 bases from J, the junction kept 8 bases outside the gene matches. The CDR3 loop spans 14 amino acids. Germline lookup yields CDR1 MNHEY and CDR2 SVGAGI. The DNA of the CDR3 is TGTGCCAGCTCAGGGGCGGGAGGGGGAGATACGCAGTATTTT. It yields the protein CASSGAGGGDTQYF.

This sequence joins TRBV11-2 and TRBJ2-2; 7 nucleotides match TRBD1. The CDR3 covers 16 residues. V lost 5 bases to trimming and J lost 2 bases; unmatched junction nucleotides: 8. CDR1 and CDR2 (germline): SGHAT, FQNNGV. DNA of the CDR3: TGTGCCAGCAGCCCAAAGGGGGCAGGTAACACCGGGGAGCTGTTTTTT. Protein product: CASSPKGAGNTGELFF.

V gene TRBV28 combines with J gene TRBJ1-5; D is possibly TRBD1 (6 bases). This CDR3 comprises 15 residues. V was clipped by 8 bases and J by 4 bases, with 18 bases between them. CDR1 MDHEN and CDR2 SYDVKM come from the germline V gene. This CDR3 is CASSHRGAGNQPQHF. The CDR3 region has the DNA TGTGCCAGCTCACATCGGGGGGCAGGGAATCAGCCCCAGCATTTT.

The sample holds one count of this clone. The V call is TRBV11-2, the J call TRBJ2-1, with 9 bases aligning to TRBD2. Germline V CDR1 and CDR2: SGHAT, FQNNGV. The CDR3 has 15 residues. Trimming cost V 1 base and J 7 bases; bases outside gene matches: 5. CDR3 DNA: TGTGCCAGCAGCTTAGGCGGGGGGGAACGAAATGAGCAGTTCTTC. Protein sequence: CASSLGGGERNEQFF.

The chain uses TRBV7-3 and TRBJ2-2; TRBD2 agrees at 12 bases. From germline, CDR1 is SGHTA and CDR2 FQGTGA. CDR3 length: 18 residues. J gave up 5 bases and V 4 bases, and 11 bases lay outside the gene matches. CDR3 sequence: CASSSGTLAGGRTGELFF. The CDR3 nucleotides read TGTGCCAGCAGCTCCGGGACTCTAGCGGGGGGGAGGACCGGGGAGCTGTTTTTT.

The chain combines TRBV4-2 with TRBJ2-2, with TRBD2 matching 10 bases. CDR3 size: 16 residues. The germline gives CDR1 LGHNA, CDR2 YNFKEQ. V was clipped by 1 base and J by 6 bases; unmatched bases: 5. Here the CDR3 DNA reads TGTGCCAGCAGCCAAGGGCTAGCGGGGGCGGCCGGGGAGCTGTTTTTT. Translating it yields CASSQGLAGAAGELFF.

The rearrangement uses TRBV6-2 or TRBV6-3 and TRBJ2-7, with D perhaps TRBD2 (6 bases). V lost 4 bases and J 5 bases, leaving 18 bases between the germline ends. Germline V gene sequence: CDR1 MNHEY, CDR2 SVGEGT. The CDR3 sequence is 15 residues long. The CDR3 DNA reads as TGTGCCAGCAGTTCCCCCCTTGGGGGGAGAGACGAGCAGTACTTC. Its protein product is CASSSPLGGRDEQYF.

CDR3 sequence: CASRDRGLFEKLFF. The CDR3 DNA sequence: TGTGCCAGCAGGGACAGGGGGCTGTTTGAAAAACTGTTTTTT. V gene TRBV6-5 combines with J gene TRBJ1-4, with 11 bases fitting TRBD1. V was clipped by 6 bases and J by 7 bases; unmatched bases: 4. Germline V gives CDR1 MNHEY, CDR2 SVGAGI. This CDR3 spans 14 amino acids.

The V gene is TRBV24-1, the J gene TRBJ2-5; D gene uncertain. CDR1 KGHDR and CDR2 SFDVKD come from the germline V gene. This CDR3 has 17 residues. The V and J ends lost 3 bases and 1 base respectively, with 17 bases between them. CDR3 nucleotide sequence: TGTGCCACCAGTGATCAGCGACCCTACCTATCCCAAGAGACCCAGTACTTC. It translates to CATSDQRPYLSQETQYF.

V and J are TRBV5-1 and TRBJ2-1, with D possibly matching TRBD1 (6 bases). V lost 0 bases and J 5 bases, leaving 12 bases between the germline ends. This CDR3 is built from 15 residues. In germline, CDR1 is SGHRS, CDR2 YFSETQ. The CDR3 DNA reads as TGCGCCAGCAGCTTGGCAGGGGATCCTCACAATGAGCAGTTCTTC. Translation gives CASSLAGDPHNEQFF.

In its sample, this clone was seen a few times. The J gene is TRBJ1-1, the V gene TRBV28; TRBD1 matches 7 bases. Per germline, CDR1 MDHEN and CDR2 SYDVKM. The CDR3 sequence is 15 residues long. V lost 6 bases and J lost 6; bases outside the gene matches: 13. The CDR3 DNA sequence: TGTGCCAGCAGACCAACTACAGGGGAAGGGTCTGAAGCTTTCTTT. Translating it yields CASRPTTGEGSEAFF.

The V and J genes are TRBV10-3 and TRBJ1-1, with D possibly TRBD1 on 5 matching bases. The germline V and J ends were trimmed by 8 bases and 2 bases, with 18 bases remaining between them. Germline V CDR1 and CDR2: ENHRY, SYGVKD. The length of the CDR3 is 15 residues. The CDR3 coding sequence is TGTGCCATCCGACCAACGGTGGGGCTAAACACTGAAGCTTTCTTT. Translated: CAIRPTVGLNTEAFF.

The V gene is TRBV11-2, the J gene TRBJ1-2; D gene uncertain. From germline, CDR1 is SGHAT and CDR2 FQNNGV. The CDR3 loop spans 15 amino acids. The V and J ends lost 1 base and 8 bases respectively, with 17 bases between them. This CDR3 reads CASSLVGIPTDGYTF. The CDR3 bases are TGTGCCAGCAGCTTAGTCGGGATCCCTACCGACGGCTACACCTTC.

The rearrangement joins TRBV11-2 to TRBJ2-3; no clear D gene. V dropped 1 base and J dropped 8 bases, with 7 bases sitting between them. Germline values: CDR1 SGHAT, CDR2 FQNNGV. The length of the CDR3 is 12 residues. The CDR3, as DNA: TGTGCCAGCAGCTTAGGAGGTGCTACGCAGTATTTT. This translates into CASSLGGATQYF.

This chain connects TRBV30 to TRBJ2-3; D perhaps matches TRBD1 (5 bases). The germline CDR1 and CDR2 sequences are GTSNPN and SVGIG (reference sequence). This CDR3 comprises 13 residues. V lost 0 bases to trimming and J lost 5 bases, with 9 bases between them. The CDR3 coding sequence is TGTGCCTGGAGTGTAGGGGCGGAAGATACGCAGTATTTT. This gives the protein CAWSVGAEDTQYF.